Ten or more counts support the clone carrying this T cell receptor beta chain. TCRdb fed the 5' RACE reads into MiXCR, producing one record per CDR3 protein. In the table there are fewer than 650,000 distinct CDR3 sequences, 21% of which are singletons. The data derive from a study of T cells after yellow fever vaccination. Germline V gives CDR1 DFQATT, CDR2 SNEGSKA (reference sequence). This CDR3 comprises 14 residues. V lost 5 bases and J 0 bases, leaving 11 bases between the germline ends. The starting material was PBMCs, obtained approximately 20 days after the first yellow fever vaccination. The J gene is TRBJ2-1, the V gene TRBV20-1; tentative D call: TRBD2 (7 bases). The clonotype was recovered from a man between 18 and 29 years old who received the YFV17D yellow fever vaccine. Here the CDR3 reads CSAGGGHSYNEQFF. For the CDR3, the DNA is TGCAGTGCTGGCGGGGGCCACTCCTACAATGAGCAGTTCTTC.